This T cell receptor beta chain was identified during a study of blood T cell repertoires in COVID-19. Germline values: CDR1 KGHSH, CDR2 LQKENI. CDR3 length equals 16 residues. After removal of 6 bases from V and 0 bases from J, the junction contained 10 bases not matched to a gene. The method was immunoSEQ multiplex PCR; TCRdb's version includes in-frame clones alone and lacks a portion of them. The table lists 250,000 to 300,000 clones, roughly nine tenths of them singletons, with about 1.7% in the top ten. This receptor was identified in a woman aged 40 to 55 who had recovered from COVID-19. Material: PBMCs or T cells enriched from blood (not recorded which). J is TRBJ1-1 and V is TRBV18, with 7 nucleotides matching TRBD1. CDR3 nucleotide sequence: TGTGCCAGCTCCCTGGGACAGCTAGAGTTGAACACTGAAGCTTTCTTT. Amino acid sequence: CASSLGQLELNTEAFF. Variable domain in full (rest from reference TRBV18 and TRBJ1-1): NAGVMQNPRHLVRRRGQEARLRCSPMKGHSHVYWYRQLPEEGLKFMVYLQKENIIDESGMPKERFSAEFPKEGPSILRIQQVVRGDSAAYFCASSLGQLELNTEAFFGQGTRLTVV.